The T cell receptor (beta chain) described here comes from a study of blood T cell repertoires in COVID-19. Across the study: From T cells, B-cell-depleted T cells, or PBMCs came the material, which was cDNA or gDNA.

The table came from immunoSEQ multiplex PCR; TCRdb's copy has only in-frame clones and leaves some out. The sample consists of fewer than 200,000 clones, over 75% of them appearing once. Sequenced: PBMCs or T cells enriched from blood (not recorded which). This TCR derives from a human donor with acute COVID-19. The donor label of this sample is uncertain.

This chain's CDR3 is CAWSHTLNEQFF. The CDR3 nucleotides are TGTGCCTGGAGCCACACCCTCAATGAGCAGTTCTTC. V gene TRBV30 combines with J gene TRBJ2-1; no clear D gene. V lost 3 bases and J 6 bases, leaving 9 bases between the germline ends. CDR3 length equals 12 residues. CDR1 GTSNPN and CDR2 SVGIG come from the germline V gene (reference sequence). The entire variable domain, with the rest obtained from reference TRBV30 and TRBJ2-1, is as follows: SQTIHQWPATLVQPVGSPLSLECTVEGTSNPNLYWYRQAAGRGLQLLFYSVGIGQISSEVPQNLSASRPQDRQFILSSKKLLLSDSGFYLCAWSHTLNEQFFGPGTRLTVL.